This T cell receptor (beta chain) was sequenced during a study of blood T cell repertoires in COVID-19. Study details: Whether acute or convalescent, the COVID-19 samples came from the United States, Italy and Spain. T cells, B-cell-depleted T cells, or PBMCs supplied cDNA or gDNA.

In the authors' workflow: Reference gene primer amplification in the assay estimated nucleated cell counts. Only in-frame clones appear in the TCRdb table, and some are missing; sequencing was by immunoSEQ multiplex PCR. From that table come the V and J calls and clone size; the DNA was used to work out D and trimming. The table records about 120,000 clones, more than 80% of them present only once. Seattle researchers signed up patients amid active infection and tracked them longitudinally. The CDR3 is made up of 15 amino acids. The sequence derives from a woman aged 55-69 years with COVID-19, enrolled during active disease. Material: peripheral blood. This sequence joins TRBV12-2 and TRBJ1-1. TRBV12-2 corresponds to a pseudogene. Here the CDR3 reads CASRLARWRNTEAFF. CDR3 in DNA: TGTGCAAGTCGCTTAGCGAGGTGGAGGAACACTGAAGCTTTCTTT.